Here is one T cell receptor (beta chain) with its context. Its antigen remains unidentified. This entry comes from a study of Ad26.COV2.S vaccination and SARS-CoV-2 variants. Study information: Ad26.COV2.S shots went into the muscle once or twice, 56 days apart. Study-wide points: TCR breadth and depth analyses may have underestimated total T cell responses. The breadth of spike-specific CD8+ and CD4+ T cell responses after vaccination was reportedly substantial. Participants in the vaccine arm had higher spike-specific TCR breadth; placebo recipients had lower.

V was clipped by 2 bases and J by 5 bases, with 13 bases between them. CDR1 and CDR2 (germline): MNHEY, SVGAGI. The length of the CDR3 is 16 residues. TCRdb keeps only in-frame clones here, not all; method: immunoSEQ multiplex PCR. This table has about 410,000 clones, 88% appearing once. Treatment of the sample: about 20 received Ad26.COV2.S at low or high dose, single or two shots; five or six received placebo; per-sample allocation not given. The study sampled participants on day 63 after the first vaccine or placebo injection. This receptor was taken from a person between 18 and 59 years old who received the Ad26.COV2.S COVID-19 vaccine or a placebo. V gene TRBV6-5 combines with J gene TRBJ1-6; a weak D match, TRBD1 (5 bases). This specimen consisted of peripheral blood, obtained in a trial of Ad26.COV2.S vaccine versus placebo. In DNA form, the CDR3 reads TGTGCCAGCAGTTACCGGATGCGGGGGGATAATTCACCCCTCCACTTT. This sequence encodes CASSYRMRGDNSPLHF.